The present entry profiles one T cell receptor beta chain with its context. Other DNA sequences within the sample encode an identical CDR3. The data were taken from a study of blood T cell repertoires in COVID-19. The wider study: COVID-19 samples, acute and convalescent, were from the United States, Italy and Spain. PBMCs, B-cell-depleted T cells, or T cells were the source of the cDNA or gDNA that made up the material.

The CDR3 loop spans 13 amino acids. CDR1 is SEHNR, CDR2 FQNEAQ, per germline (reference sequence). Trimming cost V 1 base and J 1 base, with 4 bases left between them. Study processing details: Amplifying reference gene primers gave estimates of nucleated cell counts. TCRdb's copy holds only in-frame clones and misses some; the assay was immunoSEQ multiplex PCR. The DNA gave D and trimming, while V, J and clone size come from that table. The sample has roughly 130,000 clones, over 75% seen once; the top ten hold roughly 3.6%. The sequence was collected from a woman between 55 and 75 years old with acute or convalescent COVID-19. The chain recombines TRBV7-9 with TRBJ1-1; no reliable D call. Input material: peripheral blood. Here the CDR3 reads CASSLGQNTEAFF. CDR3 in DNA: TGTGCCAGCAGCTTAGGGCAGAACACTGAAGCTTTCTTT.